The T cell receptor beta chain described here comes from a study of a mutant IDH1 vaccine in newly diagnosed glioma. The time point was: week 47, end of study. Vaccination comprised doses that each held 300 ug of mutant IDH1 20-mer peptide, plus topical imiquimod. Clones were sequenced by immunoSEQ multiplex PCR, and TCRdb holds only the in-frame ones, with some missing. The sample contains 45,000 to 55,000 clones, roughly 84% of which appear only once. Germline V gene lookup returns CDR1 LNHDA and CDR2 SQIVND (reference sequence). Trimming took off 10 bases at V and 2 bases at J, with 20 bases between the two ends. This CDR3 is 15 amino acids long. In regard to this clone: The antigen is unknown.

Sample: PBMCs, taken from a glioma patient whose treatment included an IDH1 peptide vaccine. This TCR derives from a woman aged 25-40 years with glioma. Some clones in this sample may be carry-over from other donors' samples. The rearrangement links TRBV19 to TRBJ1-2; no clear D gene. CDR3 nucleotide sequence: TGTGCCACTAGAGTCCAAGACCGAGGGAACTATGGCTACACCTTC. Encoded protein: CATRVQDRGNYGYTF. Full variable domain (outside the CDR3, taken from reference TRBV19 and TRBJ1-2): DGGITQSPKYLFRKEGQNVTLSCEQNLNHDAMYWYRQDPGQGLRLIYYSQIVNDFQKGDIAEGYSVSREKKESFPLTVTSAQKNPTAFYLCATRVQDRGNYGYTFGSGTRLTVV.